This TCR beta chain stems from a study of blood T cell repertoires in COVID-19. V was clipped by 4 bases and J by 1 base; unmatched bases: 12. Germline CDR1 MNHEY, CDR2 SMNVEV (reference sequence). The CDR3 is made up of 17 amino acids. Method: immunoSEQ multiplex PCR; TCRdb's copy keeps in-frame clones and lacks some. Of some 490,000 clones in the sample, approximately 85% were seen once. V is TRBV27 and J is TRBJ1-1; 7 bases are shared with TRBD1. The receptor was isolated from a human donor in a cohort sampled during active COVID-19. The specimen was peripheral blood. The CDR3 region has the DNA TGTGCCAGCAGTTCCCTATACCAGACAGGGCGGAACACTGAAGCTTTCTTT. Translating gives CASSSLYQTGRNTEAFF.